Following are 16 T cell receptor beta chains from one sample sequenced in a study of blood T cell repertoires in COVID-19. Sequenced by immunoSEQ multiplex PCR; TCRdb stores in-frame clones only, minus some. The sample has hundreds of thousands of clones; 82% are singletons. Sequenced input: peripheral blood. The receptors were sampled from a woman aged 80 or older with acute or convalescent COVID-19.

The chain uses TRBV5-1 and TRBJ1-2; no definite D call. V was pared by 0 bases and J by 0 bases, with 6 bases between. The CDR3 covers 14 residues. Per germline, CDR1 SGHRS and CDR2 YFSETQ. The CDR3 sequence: CASSLVQANYGYTF. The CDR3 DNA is TGCGCCAGCAGCTTGGTTCAGGCTAACTATGGCTACACCTTC.

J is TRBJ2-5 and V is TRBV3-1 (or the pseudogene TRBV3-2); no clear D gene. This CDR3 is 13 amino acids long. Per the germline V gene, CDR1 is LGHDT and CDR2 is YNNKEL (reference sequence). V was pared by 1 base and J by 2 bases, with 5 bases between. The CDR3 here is CASSQAGQETQYF. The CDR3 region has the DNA TGTGCCAGCAGCCAAGCGGGTCAAGAGACCCAGTACTTC.

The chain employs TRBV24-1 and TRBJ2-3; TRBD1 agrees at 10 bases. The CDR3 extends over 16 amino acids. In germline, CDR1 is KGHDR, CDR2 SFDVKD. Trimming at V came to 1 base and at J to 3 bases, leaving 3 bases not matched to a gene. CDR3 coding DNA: TGTGCCACCAGTGATTTAGGGGACAGGGGAACAGATACGCAGTATTTT. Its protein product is CATSDLGDRGTDTQYF.

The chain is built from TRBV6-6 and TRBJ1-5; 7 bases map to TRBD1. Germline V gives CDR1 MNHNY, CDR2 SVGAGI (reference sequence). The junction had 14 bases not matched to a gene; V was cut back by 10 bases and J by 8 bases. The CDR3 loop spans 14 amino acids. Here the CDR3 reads CATTDRWTTEPQHF. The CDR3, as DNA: TGTGCCACTACGGACAGGTGGACGACAGAGCCCCAGCATTTT.

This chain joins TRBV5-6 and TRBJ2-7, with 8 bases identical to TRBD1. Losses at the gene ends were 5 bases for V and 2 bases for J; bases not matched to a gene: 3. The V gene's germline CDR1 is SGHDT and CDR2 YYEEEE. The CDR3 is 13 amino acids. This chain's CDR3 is CASRSGQAYEQYF. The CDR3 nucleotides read TGTGCCAGCAGATCGGGACAGGCCTACGAGCAGTACTTC.

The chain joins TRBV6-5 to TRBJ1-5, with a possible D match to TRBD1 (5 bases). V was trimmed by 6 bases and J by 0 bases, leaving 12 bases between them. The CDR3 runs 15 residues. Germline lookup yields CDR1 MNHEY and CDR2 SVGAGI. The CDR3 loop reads CASRESGNSNQPQHF. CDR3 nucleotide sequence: TGTGCCAGCAGAGAGTCAGGGAATAGCAATCAGCCCCAGCATTTT.

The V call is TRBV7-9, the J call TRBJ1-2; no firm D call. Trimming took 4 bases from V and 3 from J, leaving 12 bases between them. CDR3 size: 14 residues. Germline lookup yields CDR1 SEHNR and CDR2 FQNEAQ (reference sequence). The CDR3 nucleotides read TGTGCCAGCAGCTCCTCGAGCCGAGACTATGGCTACACCTTC. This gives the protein CASSSSSRDYGYTF.

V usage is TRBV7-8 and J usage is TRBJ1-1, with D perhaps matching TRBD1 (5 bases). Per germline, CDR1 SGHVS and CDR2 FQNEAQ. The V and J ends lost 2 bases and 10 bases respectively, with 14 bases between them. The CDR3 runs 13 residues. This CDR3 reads CASSLTGGGLAFF. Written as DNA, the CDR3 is TGTGCCAGCAGCTTAACCGGGGGAGGTTTAGCTTTCTTT.

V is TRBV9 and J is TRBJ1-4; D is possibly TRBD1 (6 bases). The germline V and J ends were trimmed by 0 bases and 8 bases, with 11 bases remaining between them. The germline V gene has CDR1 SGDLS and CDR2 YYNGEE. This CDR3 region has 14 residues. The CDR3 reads CASSVGNRAEKLFF. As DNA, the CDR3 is TGTGCCAGCAGCGTAGGGAACAGGGCCGAAAAACTGTTTTTT.

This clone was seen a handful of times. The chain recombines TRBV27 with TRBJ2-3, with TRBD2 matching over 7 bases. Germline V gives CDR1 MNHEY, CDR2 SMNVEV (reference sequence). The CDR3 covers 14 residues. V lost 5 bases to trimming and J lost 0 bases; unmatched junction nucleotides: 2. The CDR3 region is CASSGGLSTDTQYF. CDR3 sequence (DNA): TGTGCCAGCAGTGGGGGACTAAGCACAGATACGCAGTATTTT.

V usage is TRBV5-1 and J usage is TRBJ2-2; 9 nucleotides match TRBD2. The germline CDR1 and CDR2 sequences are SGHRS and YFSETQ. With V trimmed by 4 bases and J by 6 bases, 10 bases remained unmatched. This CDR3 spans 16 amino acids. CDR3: CASSAGLAGFAGELFF. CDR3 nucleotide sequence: TGCGCCAGCAGCGCTGGGCTAGCGGGGTTTGCCGGGGAGCTGTTTTTT.

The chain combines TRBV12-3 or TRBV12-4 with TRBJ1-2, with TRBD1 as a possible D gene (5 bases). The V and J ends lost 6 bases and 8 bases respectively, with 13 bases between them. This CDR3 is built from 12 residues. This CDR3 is CASSATWGGYTF. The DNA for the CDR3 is TGTGCCAGCAGCGCCACGTGGGGCGGCTACACCTTC.

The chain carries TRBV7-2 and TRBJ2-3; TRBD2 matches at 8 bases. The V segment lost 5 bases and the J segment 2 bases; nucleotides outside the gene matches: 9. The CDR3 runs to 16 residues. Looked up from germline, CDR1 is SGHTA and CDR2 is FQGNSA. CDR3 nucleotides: TGTGCCAGCAGCGCGGGGGGAGTAGGGGACACAGATACGCAGTATTTT. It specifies CASSAGGVGDTDTQYF.

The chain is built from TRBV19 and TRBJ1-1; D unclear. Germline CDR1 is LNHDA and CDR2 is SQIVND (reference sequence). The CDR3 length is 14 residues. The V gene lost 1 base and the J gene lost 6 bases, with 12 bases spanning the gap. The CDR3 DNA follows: TGTGCCAGTAGTATAGGTCGGAAAACAGCTGAAGCTTTCTTT. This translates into CASSIGRKTAEAFF.

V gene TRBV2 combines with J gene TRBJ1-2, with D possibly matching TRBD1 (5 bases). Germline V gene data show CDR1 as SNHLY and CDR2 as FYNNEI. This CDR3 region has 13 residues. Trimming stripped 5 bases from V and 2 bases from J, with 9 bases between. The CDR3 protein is CASSRQTNYGYTF. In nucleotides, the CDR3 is TGTGCCAGCAGTAGACAGACCAACTATGGCTACACCTTC. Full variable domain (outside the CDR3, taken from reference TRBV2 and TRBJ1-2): EPEVTQTPSHQVTQMGQEVILRCVPISNHLYFYWYRQILGQKVEFLVSFYNNEISEKSEIFDDQFSVERPDGSNFTLKIRSTKLEDSAMYFCASSRQTNYGYTFGSGTRLTVV.

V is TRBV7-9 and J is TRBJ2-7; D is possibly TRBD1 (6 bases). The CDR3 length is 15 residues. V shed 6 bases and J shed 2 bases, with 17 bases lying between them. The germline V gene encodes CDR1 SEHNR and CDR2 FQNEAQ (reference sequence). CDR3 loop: CASSPGVGPTYEQYF. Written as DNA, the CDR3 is TGTGCCAGCAGTCCAGGGGTAGGCCCTACCTACGAGCAGTACTTC.